These T cell receptor beta chains were read from a single sample in a study of shared clonotypes between healthy human individuals. Clones were read by immunoSEQ multiplex PCR, and TCRdb kept only the in-frame ones, dropping some. The repertoire consists of hundreds of thousands of clones, with around 73% occurring once and the leading ten covering around 1.8%. Specimen: memory CD4+ T cells sorted from blood. These TCRs come from a woman in her thirties in good health. Both conserved end residues are part of each CDR3. The D gene is left open where the match is weak. Clone size is shown for a subset of rows, as once, few, many or a class of expanded clone.

V gene	J gene	D gene	clone size	CDR3 protein	CDR3 DNA
TRBV14	TRBJ2-1	NA	few	CASSQDFGWAAEQFF	TGTGCCAGCAGCCAAGATTTCGGTTGGGCGGCTGAGCAGTTCTTC
TRBV4-2	TRBJ2-7	NA	NA	CASSQGSQGEVYSYEQYF	TGTGCCAGCAGCCAAGGGTCACAGGGTGAGGTTTACTCCTACGAGCAGTACTTC
TRBV19	TRBJ2-3	TRBD1	NA	CASSPGQGARTDTQYF	TGTGCCAGTAGTCCTGGACAGGGGGCTCGCACAGATACGCAGTATTTT
TRBV28	TRBJ1-3	NA	NA	CASSPTGNPGNTIYF	TGTGCCAGCAGTCCTACAGGGAACCCTGGAAACACCATATATTTT
TRBV21-1	TRBJ2-5	NA	few	CASSKLRASGRQETQYF	TGTGCCAGCAGCAAACTTAGGGCTAGCGGGCGACAAGAGACCCAGTACTTC
TRBV5-1	TRBJ2-7	NA	NA	CASSLTAGAYEQYF	TGCGCCAGCAGCTTGACGGCAGGAGCCTACGAGCAGTACTTC
TRBV2	TRBJ2-5	NA	NA	CASTQGSGETQYF	TGTGCCAGCACCCAGGGGTCGGGAGAGACCCAGTACTTC
TRBV11-2	TRBJ2-7	NA	NA	CASSLNSRQYF	TGTGCCAGCAGCTTAAACTCGCGGCAGTACTTC
TRBV5-1	TRBJ2-7	NA	many	CASSLRLNSYEQYF	TGCGCCAGCAGCTTAAGACTAAACTCCTACGAGCAGTACTTC
TRBV9	TRBJ2-7	TRBD1	few	CASSAETGTGSDEQYF	TGTGCCAGCAGTGCCGAAACCGGGACAGGGAGCGACGAGCAGTACTTC
TRBV5-8	TRBJ2-5	NA	few	CASSLPPGPQYF	TGTGCCAGCAGCCTGCCCCCGGGACCCCAGTACTTC
TRBV2	TRBJ2-5	NA	NA	CASSGQGFQETQYF	TGTGCCAGCAGTGGGCAGGGGTTCCAAGAGACCCAGTACTTC
TRBV7-8	TRBJ1-1	TRBD1	NA	CASSLRDRVGTEAFF	TGTGCCAGCAGCTTGAGGGACAGGGTGGGCACTGAAGCTTTCTTT
TRBV9	TRBJ2-3	TRBD2	NA	CASSVGLAGDTDTQYF	TGTGCCAGCAGCGTAGGTTTAGCGGGAGACACAGATACGCAGTATTTT
TRBV5-1	TRBJ2-3	TRBD2	NA	CASSPQGTSGDTQYF	TGCGCCAGCAGCCCGCAGGGGACTAGCGGGGATACGCAGTATTTT
TRBV28	TRBJ2-3	NA	NA	CASSSRFVGGTDTQYF	TGTGCCAGCAGTTCCCGATTTGTTGGGGGCACAGATACGCAGTATTTT
TRBV7-9	TRBJ2-3	NA	once	CASSFMGSDTQYF	TGTGCCAGCAGCTTCATGGGTTCGGATACGCAGTATTTT
TRBV5-1	TRBJ1-1	NA	NA	CASSLVVNTEAFF	TGCGCCAGCAGCTTGGTCGTAAACACTGAAGCTTTCTTT
TRBV27	TRBJ2-5	NA	many	CASSHRPLVAGVVETQYF	TGTGCCAGCAGTCACAGACCCCTCGTAGCCGGAGTAGTTGAGACCCAGTACTTC
TRBV28	TRBJ1-5	TRBD1	NA	CASRTGDRVQPQHF	TGTGCCAGCAGGACGGGGGACAGGGTTCAGCCCCAGCATTTT
TRBV13	TRBJ2-7	TRBD1	NA	CASSLSGQFYEQYF	TGTGCCAGCAGCTTATCGGGACAGTTCTATGAGCAGTACTTC
TRBV7-9	TRBJ1-1	NA	few	CASSPRPGAGGTEAFF	TGTGCCAGCAGCCCACGGCCTGGGGCGGGGGGCACTGAAGCTTTCTTT
TRBV15	TRBJ2-1	TRBD2	NA	CATSGSSGTRVGEQFF	TGTGCCACCAGTGGTTCTAGCGGGACGAGGGTAGGTGAGCAGTTCTTC
TRBV2	TRBJ2-6	NA	once	CASSGGGEGPVFGANVLTF	TGTGCCAGCAGTGGGGGCGGAGAGGGTCCCGTTTTTGGGGCCAACGTCCTGACTTTC
TRBV30	TRBJ1-1	NA	once	CASLAVNTEAFF	TGTGCCTCCTTGGCGGTGAACACTGAAGCTTTCTTT
TRBV7-9	TRBJ1-5	NA	NA	CASSLGNQPQHF	TGTGCCAGCAGCTTAGGAAATCAGCCCCAGCATTTT
TRBV10-3	TRBJ1-5	NA	NA	CAISESESNQPQHF	TGTGCCATCAGTGAGTCGGAGAGCAATCAGCCCCAGCATTTT
TRBV5-1	TRBJ2-5	TRBD2	NA	CASSVHHILAGEETQYF	TGCGCCAGCAGCGTCCACCACATACTAGCGGGGGAAGAGACCCAGTACTTC
TRBV6-1	TRBJ2-7	NA	NA	CASSPTPTYEQYF	TGTGCCAGCTCCCCAACGCCCACCTACGAGCAGTACTTC
TRBV5-4	TRBJ1-2	NA	few	CASSLDRLYGYTF	TGTGCCAGCAGCTTGGACAGACTTTATGGCTACACCTTC
TRBV4-1	TRBJ2-7	NA	NA	CASSQERRFGVFEQYF	TGCGCCAGCAGCCAAGAAAGGAGATTCGGGGTTTTCGAGCAGTACTTC
TRBV5-1	TRBJ1-1	TRBD1	NA	CASSEGQGGTNTEAFF	TGCGCCAGCAGCGAAGGACAGGGAGGAACGAACACTGAAGCTTTCTTT
TRBV18	TRBJ2-1	NA	NA	CASSPAAERANEQFF	TGTGCCAGCTCACCAGCGGCGGAACGGGCTAATGAGCAGTTCTTC
TRBV6-5	TRBJ1-3	NA	NA	CASSYTGSAGNTIYF	TGTGCCAGCAGTTATACGGGTTCGGCGGGAAACACCATATATTTT
TRBV30	TRBJ1-4	NA	NA	CACGSLGNEKLFF	TGTGCCTGCGGAAGCCTCGGTAATGAAAAACTGTTTTTT
TRBV15	TRBJ2-3	TRBD2	few	CATSRDRLAGVGGTDTQYF	TGTGCCACCAGCAGAGATAGACTAGCGGGAGTAGGAGGCACAGATACGCAGTATTTT
TRBV5-4	TRBJ1-4	NA	NA	CASSLGGGGMEEKLFF	TGTGCCAGCAGCTTGGGAGGTGGGGGGATGGAAGAAAAACTGTTTTTT
TRBV19	TRBJ2-1	TRBD2	few	CASRPGLAKGNEQFF	TGTGCCAGTAGACCTGGACTAGCTAAGGGGAATGAGCAGTTCTTC
TRBV6-6	TRBJ2-5	TRBD2	NA	CASSDSGRPDISQYF	TGTGCCAGCAGTGATAGCGGGAGGCCCGATATTTCCCAGTACTTC
TRBV25-1	TRBJ2-7	NA	NA	CASSHTTSYEQYF	TGTGCCAGCAGCCACACAACCTCCTACGAGCAGTACTTC
TRBV29-1	TRBJ2-1	TRBD2	NA	CSSGVSGSGGEQFF	TGCAGCAGTGGAGTTAGCGGGAGCGGGGGAGAGCAGTTCTTC
TRBV5-1	TRBJ2-3	TRBD2	NA	CASSSILAGDGADTQYF	TGCGCCAGCAGCTCTATCCTAGCGGGAGACGGTGCAGATACGCAGTATTTT
TRBV7-9	TRBJ1-1	NA	NA	CASSFGGNTEAFF	TGTGCCAGCAGCTTTGGAGGTAACACTGAAGCTTTCTTT
TRBV19	TRBJ2-3	NA	NA	CASSIAVRDTQYF	TGTGCCAGTAGTATAGCGGTCCGGGATACGCAGTATTTT
TRBV7-6	TRBJ1-5	NA	few	CASSLVEGNQPQHF	TGTGCCAGCAGCTTAGTTGAGGGCAATCAGCCCCAGCATTTT
TRBV7-9	TRBJ1-1	NA	NA	CASSLAVSWNTEAFF	TGTGCCAGCAGCTTAGCCGTAAGCTGGAACACTGAAGCTTTCTTT
TRBV5-1	TRBJ1-1	TRBD1	NA	CASSLGQGMMNTEAFF	TGCGCCAGCAGCTTGGGACAGGGGATGATGAACACTGAAGCTTTCTTT
TRBV29-1	TRBJ1-1	TRBD1	NA	CSVGTGGLVTEAFF	TGCAGCGTTGGTACAGGGGGTTTAGTCACTGAAGCTTTCTTT
TRBV15	TRBJ1-4	TRBD1	NA	CATSPYRGATNEKLFF	TGTGCCACCAGCCCTTACAGGGGGGCAACTAATGAAAAACTGTTTTTT
TRBV5-1	TRBJ2-2	NA	NA	CASSLGRGVGDTGELFF	TGCGCCAGCAGCTTGGGGCGGGGAGTCGGGGACACCGGGGAGCTGTTTTTT
TRBV28	TRBJ1-4	TRBD1	NA	CASSWDRGNEKLFF	TGTGCCAGCAGTTGGGACAGGGGTAATGAAAAACTGTTTTTT
TRBV19	TRBJ2-1	NA	NA	CASKGHSSYNEQFF	TGTGCCAGTAAGGGACACAGCTCCTACAATGAGCAGTTCTTC
TRBV5-1	TRBJ2-7	NA	NA	CASSLAGYYYEQYF	TGCGCCAGCAGCTTGGCGGGCTACTACTACGAGCAGTACTTC
TRBV7-2	TRBJ2-3	NA	NA	CASSSYPRQPDTQYF	TGTGCCAGCAGCTCTTACCCTCGACAGCCAGATACGCAGTATTTT
TRBV29-1	TRBJ2-3	NA	NA	CSADRQGGGTDTQYF	TGCAGCGCCGATCGGCAGGGCGGGGGCACAGATACGCAGTATTTT